Following are 21 T cell receptor beta chains from one sample sequenced in a study of cytomegalovirus exposure and HLA in healthy donors. PCR employed 60 Vbeta and 13 Jbeta primers. Sequencing used immunoSEQ multiplex PCR; TCRdb keeps in-frame clones, though not all of them. The sample carries 150,000 to 160,000 clones, roughly 74% recorded once. Sequencing was done on a sample of PBMCs. These receptors all come from a man aged 18 to 29 in good health and CMV-seronegative.

The chain carries TRBV6-1 and TRBJ2-3; 11 bases are shared with TRBD1. Germline loops: CDR1 MNHNS, CDR2 SASEGT. This CDR3 comprises 17 residues. With 1 base clipped from V and 4 bases from J, the junction kept 7 bases outside the gene matches. CDR3 sequence: CASSEVRDRGRSDTQYF. The CDR3 bases are TGTGCCAGCAGTGAAGTGAGGGACAGGGGGAGGTCAGATACGCAGTATTTT.

This sequence joins TRBV7-2 and TRBJ2-1, with unresolved D. CDR1 and CDR2 from the germline V gene are SGHTA and FQGNSA. V gave up 3 bases and J gave up 2 bases, with 8 bases separating them. The CDR3 has 14 residues. The CDR3 here is CASSLVVAYNEQFF. The CDR3 coding sequence is TGTGCCAGCAGCTTGGTCGTAGCCTACAATGAGCAGTTCTTC.

V is TRBV19 and J is TRBJ2-5, with D tentatively TRBD1 (5 bases). The CDR3 loop spans 14 amino acids. Trimming removed 7 bases from V and 7 bases from J, with 19 bases in between. CDR1 and CDR2 (germline): LNHDA, SQIVND (reference sequence). The CDR3 coding sequence is TGTGCCAGTACCGGGTTAGGGGCTCCGAGGACCCAGTACTTC. Its translation is CASTGLGAPRTQYF.

This clone was found a few times. The chain couples TRBV5-8 to TRBJ2-6, with 8 bases matching TRBD1. This CDR3 has 16 residues. The V gene's germline CDR1 is SGHTS and CDR2 YDEGEE. After removal of 0 bases from V and 10 bases from J, the junction contained 9 bases not matched to a gene. CDR3 in amino acids: CASSLAGQGLMNVLTF. The DNA for the CDR3 is TGTGCCAGCAGCTTGGCCGGACAGGGCCTAATGAACGTCCTGACTTTC.

This clone came up once. CDR3 DNA sequence: TGTGCCAGTAGTATCTCGACAGAGAATGAGCAGTTCTTC. This codes for CASSISTENEQFF. V and J are TRBV19 and TRBJ2-1, with a possible D match to TRBD1 (5 bases). Germline V gives CDR1 LNHDA, CDR2 SQIVND (reference sequence). V lost 3 bases and J lost 7, with 10 bases in between. The CDR3 covers 13 residues.

This clone was observed once. Likely a read error: the CDR3 ends without its conserved phenylalanine or tryptophan. This chain uses TRBV19 with TRBJ2-7; 7 bases align to TRBD1. From germline, CDR1 is LNHDA and CDR2 SQIVND (reference sequence). After removal of 2 bases from V and 7 bases from J, the junction contained 11 bases not matched to a gene. This CDR3 is 15 amino acids long. CDR3 loop: CASSISPDRLWEQYL. The CDR3 DNA reads TGTGCCAGTAGTATAAGCCCGGACAGGTTATGGGAGCAGTACCTC.

Regarding this clone: Other DNA variants within this sample encode the same CDR3. This chain links TRBV9 with TRBJ1-6; 7 bases line up with TRBD1. V gave up 3 bases and J gave up 8 bases; unmatched junction bases: 8. Germline V gene sequence: CDR1 SGDLS, CDR2 YYNGEE. The CDR3 runs 15 residues. The CDR3 DNA follows: TGTGCCAGCAGCGCGCAGGGTCAGGGGGATTCACCCCTCCACTTT. Translated: CASSAQGQGDSPLHF.

The chain uses TRBV7-7 and TRBJ2-2, with D perhaps TRBD1 (5 bases). The CDR3 has 14 residues. V was cut by 3 bases and J by 4 bases, with 9 bases left in between. In germline, CDR1 is SSHAT, CDR2 FNYEAQ (reference sequence). The CDR3 DNA sequence: TGTGCCAGCAGCTTTTCGCAGGGCACCGGGGAGCTGTTTTTT. This sequence encodes CASSFSQGTGELFF.

This clone was seen a few times. V and J are TRBV5-4 and TRBJ2-1, with TRBD2 matching 7 bases. J lost 5 bases, V lost 0 bases, and 5 bases had no gene match. The CDR3 length is 15 residues. Germline assignment: CDR1 SGHNT and CDR2 YYREEE (reference sequence). This CDR3 reads CASSLDGGRDNEQFF. Here the CDR3 DNA reads TGTGCCAGCAGCTTGGACGGGGGGAGAGACAATGAGCAGTTCTTC.

The rearrangement links TRBV29-1 to TRBJ1-2; 10 nucleotides align to TRBD1. V trimming: 2 bases; J trimming: 4 bases; junction bases outside the gene matches: 7. The CDR3 covers 15 residues. From germline, CDR1 is SQVTM and CDR2 ANQGSEA. The CDR3, as DNA: TGCAGCGTTGAACCGACAGGGGGCGAAGGCTATGGCTACACCTTC. This sequence encodes CSVEPTGGEGYGYTF.

The chain carries TRBV19 and TRBJ2-3; TRBD1 is a possible D gene (6 bases). Trimming removed 5 bases at V and 0 bases at J, with 12 bases between. CDR3 length: 15 amino acids. In germline, CDR1 is LNHDA, CDR2 SQIVND (reference sequence). The CDR3 DNA is TGTGCCAGTAGTCCCCGGGACATTAGCACAGATACGCAGTATTTT. Protein sequence: CASSPRDISTDTQYF.

The chain joins TRBV5-4 to TRBJ2-2; TRBD1 matches 7 bases. The length of the CDR3 is 15 residues. The V and J ends lost 5 bases and 3 bases, in that order; junction bases with no gene match: 7. Germline-derived CDR1 and CDR2 are SGHNT and YYREEE (reference sequence). CDR3 loop: CASSPGTADTGELFF. CDR3 in DNA: TGTGCCAGCAGTCCCGGGACAGCGGACACCGGGGAGCTGTTTTTT.

A few counts support this clone. For the CDR3, the DNA is TGTGCCAGCAGTTTTCAAGGGGTAAGCAATCAGCCCCAGCATTTT. This gives the protein CASSFQGVSNQPQHF. The rearrangement links TRBV28 to TRBJ1-5, with TRBD1 as a possible D gene (5 bases). In germline, CDR1 is MDHEN, CDR2 SYDVKM. The CDR3 length is 15 residues. With 3 bases removed from V and 1 base from J, the gap between germline ends came to 10 bases.

This clone was observed a few times. The rearrangement joins TRBV6-5 to TRBJ1-2, with D maybe TRBD1 (6 bases). The ends were cut back, 1 base at V and 2 bases at J, with 11 bases in the middle. The CDR3 covers 15 residues. Germline lookup yields CDR1 MNHEY and CDR2 SVGAGI. The CDR3 reads CASSYWDIRNYGYTF. DNA for the CDR3: TGTGCCAGCAGTTACTGGGACATTCGAAACTATGGCTACACCTTC.

The rearrangement joins TRBV4-2 to TRBJ2-3, with 11 bases identical to TRBD2. The CDR3 totals 14 residues. V gave up 7 bases and J gave up 5 bases; unmatched junction bases: 5. The germline gives CDR1 LGHNA, CDR2 YNFKEQ. CDR3 DNA sequence: TGTGCCAGCAAAAGACTAGCGGGACTAGATACGCAGTATTTT. Translating gives CASKRLAGLDTQYF.

This clone is a singleton in its sample. J is TRBJ1-1 and V is TRBV27; tentatively, D is TRBD1 (6 bases). V was trimmed by 2 bases and J by 1 base, leaving 8 bases between them. CDR1 is MNHEY, CDR2 SMNVEV, per germline (reference sequence). There are 14 residues in the CDR3. Here the CDR3 DNA reads TGTGCCAGCAGTTTAGGGGACACGAACACTGAAGCTTTCTTT. Protein sequence: CASSLGDTNTEAFF.

This clone has a single count. The V gene is TRBV19, the J gene TRBJ1-1, with D possibly matching TRBD1 (5 bases). Per germline, CDR1 LNHDA and CDR2 SQIVND (reference sequence). V was trimmed by 3 bases and J by 7 bases, leaving 18 bases between them. The CDR3 is made up of 15 amino acids. CDR3 in DNA: TGTGCCAGTAGTATTTTAGGGTCAGGGTCTATTGAAGCTTTCTTT. Its protein product is CASSILGSGSIEAFF.

In DNA form, the CDR3 reads TGTGCCAGCAGCTTTTTCGGCAGGGTCGGCACTGAAGCTTTCTTT. It specifies CASSFFGRVGTEAFF. The chain couples TRBV11-2 to TRBJ1-1; the D gene is possibly TRBD1 (5 bases). CDR1 and CDR2 (germline): SGHAT, FQNNGV. Trimming stripped 3 bases from V and 4 bases from J, with 15 bases between. The CDR3 loop spans 15 amino acids.

This chain joins TRBV13 and TRBJ2-1; D gene unclear. The CDR3 is 13 amino acids. The germline V gene has CDR1 PRHDT and CDR2 FYEKMQ (reference sequence). V gave up 5 bases and J gave up 10 bases, with 15 bases separating them. The CDR3 DNA is TGTGCCAGCAGCCCCCCTCTAGATTACGAGCAGTTCTTC. Translated, it gives CASSPPLDYEQFF.

This clone is a singleton in its sample. The rearrangement uses TRBV28 and TRBJ2-3, with 10 bases identical to TRBD2. Germline-derived CDR1 and CDR2 are MDHEN and SYDVKM. With V trimmed by 0 bases and J by 0 bases, 9 bases remained unmatched. The CDR3 consists of 19 residues. The DNA of the CDR3 is TGTGCCAGCAGTTTATGGCAAGCGGGGGGGCTTTCTAGCACAGATACGCAGTATTTT. Its translation: CASSLWQAGGLSSTDTQYF. The variable domain in full, completed from reference TRBV28 and TRBJ2-3, reads DVKVTQSSRYLVKRTGEKVFLECVQDMDHENMFWYRQDPGLGLRLIYFSYDVKMKEKGDIPEGYSVSREKKERFSLILESASTNQTSMYLCASSLWQAGGLSSTDTQYFGPGTRLTVL.

Here the CDR3 reads CASSPERPTGGVLYGYTF. The DNA of the CDR3 is TGCGCCAGCAGCCCAGAAAGGCCGACAGGGGGTGTTCTATATGGCTACACCTTC. The V gene is TRBV4-1, the J gene TRBJ1-2; 9 nucleotides agree with TRBD1. Germline V gives CDR1 MGHRA, CDR2 YSYEKL. This CDR3 spans 18 amino acids. V gave up 4 bases and J gave up 5 bases; unmatched junction bases: 17.